This T cell receptor beta chain derives from a study of cytomegalovirus exposure and HLA in healthy donors. Study information: Researchers previously reported finding some 110 million unique TCR beta sequences from approximately 200 million T cells.

There are a few counts of this clone. CDR3 size: 14 residues. V gave up 4 bases and J gave up 4 bases; unmatched junction bases: 4. CDR1 SEHNR and CDR2 FQNEAQ come from the germline V gene (reference sequence). The PCR employed 60 Vbeta primers together with 13 Jbeta primers. Data came from immunoSEQ multiplex PCR; TCRdb stores just in-frame clones and leaves some out. The data contain about 250,000 clones, more than 70% of them singletons. The V and J genes are TRBV7-9 and TRBJ2-3, with 8 nucleotides matching TRBD2. Sequenced input: PBMCs. The sequence was collected from a boy aged 5 to 17 in good health and CMV-seronegative. CDR3 amino acids: CASSSGLDPDTQYF. The CDR3 coding sequence is TGTGCCAGCAGCTCGGGACTAGACCCAGATACGCAGTATTTT.